This T cell receptor (beta chain) was identified during a study of Ad26.COV2.S vaccination and SARS-CoV-2 variants (dated by TCRdb to about 2021). For the wider study: Donors in the vaccine arm were drawn from COV1001, a phase I-IIa trial of Ad26.COV2.S in healthy adults that was multicentre, randomized, double-blind and placebo-controlled. Ad26.COV2.S was administered intramuscularly at 5 x 10^10 or 1 x 10^11 viral particles, either as a single shot or as two shots given 56 days apart. Sequencing of the TCRbeta repertoire served to evaluate the specificity and breadth of SARS-CoV-2-reactive T cell receptors following Ad26.COV2.S vaccination. The TCR-sequenced set comprised about 32 samples: about 19 Ad26.COV2.S vaccine recipients, 5 placebo recipients and 8 SARS-CoV-2 convalescent individuals. Participants in the trial were split at random into five groups of five each, receiving low-dose or high-dose Ad26.COV2.S once or twice, or else placebo on both occasions. Blinding of investigators to trial group allocation was maintained during experiments and outcome assessment. Broader findings and caveats from the paper: Spike-specific TCR breadth was higher in Ad26.COV2.S recipients than in placebo recipients (P = 0.0014). Substantial breadth of spike-specific CD8+ and CD4+ T cell responses was reported after vaccination. The study was not powered to compare responses between vaccine doses or regimens. It was noted by the authors that total T cell responses may have been underestimated by the TCR breadth and depth analyses. Vaccine and placebo recipients had similar non-spike TCR breadth, a finding consistent with the vaccine containing only spike.

The immunoSEQ Assay was the method used to sequence TCRbeta CDR3 regions. After extraction, genomic DNA underwent amplification by bias-controlled multiplex PCR, followed by high-throughput sequencing. As for the authors' bioinformatics: To quantify the absolute abundance of every unique TCRbeta CDR3 region, sequences were collapsed and filtered. Usable DNA was measured by amplifying reference genes present in all nucleated cells, and TCRbeta template counts were normalized to that usable DNA to estimate T cell fraction. Repertoire TCRs were annotated as SARS-CoV-2-specific by exact matching of V gene, CDR3 amino acid sequence and J gene to a known reactive TCR set. MIRA supplied the reference SARS-CoV-2 TCR set, which was filtered for enrichment in COVID-19-positive ImmuneCODE repertoires so that public or cross-reactive TCRs were removed. Based on the MIRA antigens, annotated TCRs were further analysed at the level of specific ORF or position within ORF. Depth was the summed frequency of annotated unique rearrangements, while breadth was defined as annotated unique rearrangements over total unique productive rearrangements. Group comparisons of TCR breadth used two-sided Wilcoxon rank-sum tests. TCRdb stores this immuneACCESS table with in-frame sequences only. Part of the clones is absent; in the studies checked, under half of the shortfall reflects unresolved V genes, and no reason is known for the rest. The V and J calls and clone size come from that table; D and trimming were worked out from the DNA. Within this sample are around 450,000 clones, with 90% of them counted one time only. More than 10% of the sample rests with the top ten.

Spanning cysteine to phenylalanine, the CDR3 consists of 13 amino acids. The kept DNA is CDR3 alone, 39 bases in frame from the first base. The V and J ends are trimmed by 7 bases and 2 bases, leaving 11 bases between them. This sample's treatment or condition label indicates: 19 received Ad26.COV2.S at low or high dose, single or two shots; about 5 received placebo; per-sample allocation not given. Repertoires of vaccine and placebo recipients were sequenced from samples collected on day 63 after the first injection. Between 29 July and 7 August 2020, Cohort 1b enrolled about 27 adults aged 18-55 years at one site in Boston, USA. Ad26.COV2.S was a replication-incompetent adenovirus type 26 vector expressing a prefusion-stabilized SARS-CoV-2 spike protein from the original Wuhan strain. For this clone: Its specific antigen is unknown. Within one base of it there is no much larger clone, and no base qualities were kept.

The rearrangement joined TRBV12-3 or TRBV12-4 to TRBJ2-5, with TRBD1 as a weak D call on 5 bases. The sequence derives from a person between 18 and 59 years old who received the Ad26.COV2.S COVID-19 vaccine or a placebo. The sample here was peripheral blood, taken in a trial of Ad26.COV2.S vaccine versus placebo. The CDR3 region has the sequence CASTGQTQETQYF. The nucleotide sequence is TGTGCCAGCACCGGACAAACTCAAGAGACCCAGTACTTC.